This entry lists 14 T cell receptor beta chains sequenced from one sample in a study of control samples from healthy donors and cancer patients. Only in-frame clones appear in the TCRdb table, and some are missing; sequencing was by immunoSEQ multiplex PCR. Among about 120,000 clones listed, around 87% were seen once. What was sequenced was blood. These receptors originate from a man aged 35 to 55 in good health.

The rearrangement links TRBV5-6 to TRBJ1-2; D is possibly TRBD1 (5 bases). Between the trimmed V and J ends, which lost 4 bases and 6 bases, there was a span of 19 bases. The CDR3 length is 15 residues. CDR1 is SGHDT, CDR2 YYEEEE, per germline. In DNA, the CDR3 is TGTGCCAGCAGCGCCCTTGGAGGCGGGGGGGATGGCTACACCTTC. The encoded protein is CASSALGGGGDGYTF.

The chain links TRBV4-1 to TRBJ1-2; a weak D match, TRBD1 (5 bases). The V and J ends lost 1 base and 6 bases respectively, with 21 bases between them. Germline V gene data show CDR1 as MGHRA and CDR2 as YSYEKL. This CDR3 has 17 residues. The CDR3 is CASSQVIPGIQWNGYTF. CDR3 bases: TGCGCCAGCAGCCAAGTAATCCCAGGGATCCAGTGGAATGGCTACACCTTC.

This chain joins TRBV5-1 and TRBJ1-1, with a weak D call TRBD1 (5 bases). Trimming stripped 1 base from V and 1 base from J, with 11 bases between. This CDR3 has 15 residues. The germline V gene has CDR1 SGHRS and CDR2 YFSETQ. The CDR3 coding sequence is TGCGCCAGCAGCTTGTATCTCGGGGCGAACACTGAAGCTTTCTTT. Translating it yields CASSLYLGANTEAFF.

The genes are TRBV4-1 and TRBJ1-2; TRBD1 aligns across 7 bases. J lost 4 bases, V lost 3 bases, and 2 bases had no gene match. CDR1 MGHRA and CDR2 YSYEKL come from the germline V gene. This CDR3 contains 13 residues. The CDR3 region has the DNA TGCGCCAGCAGCCATTCAGGGGGCTATGGCTACACCTTC. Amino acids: CASSHSGGYGYTF.

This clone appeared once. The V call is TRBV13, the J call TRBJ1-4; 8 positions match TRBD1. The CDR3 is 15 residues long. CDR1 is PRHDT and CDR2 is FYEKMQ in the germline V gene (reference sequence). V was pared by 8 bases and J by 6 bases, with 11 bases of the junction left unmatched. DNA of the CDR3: TGTGCCAGCGCCACCTGGGGGACAGGTTATGAAAAACTGTTTTTT. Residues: CASATWGTGYEKLFF.

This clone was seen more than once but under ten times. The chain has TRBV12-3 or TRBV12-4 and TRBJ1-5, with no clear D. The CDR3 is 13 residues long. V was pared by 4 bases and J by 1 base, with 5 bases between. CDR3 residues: CASSYWSNQPQHF. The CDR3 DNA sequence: TGTGCCAGCAGTTACTGGAGCAATCAGCCCCAGCATTTT.

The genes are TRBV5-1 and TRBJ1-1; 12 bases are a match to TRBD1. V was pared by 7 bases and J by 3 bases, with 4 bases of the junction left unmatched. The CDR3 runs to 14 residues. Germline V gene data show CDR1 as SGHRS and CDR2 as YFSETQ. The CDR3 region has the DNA TGCGCCAGCGGGACAGGGGGCGGAGACACTGAAGCTTTCTTT. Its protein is CASGTGGGDTEAFF. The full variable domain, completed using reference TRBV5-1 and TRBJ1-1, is KAGVTQTPRYLIKTRGQQVTLSCSPISGHRSVSWYQQTPGQGLQFLFEYFSETQRNKGNFPGRFSGRQFSNSRSEMNVSTLELGDSALYLCASGTGGGDTEAFFGQGTRLTVV.

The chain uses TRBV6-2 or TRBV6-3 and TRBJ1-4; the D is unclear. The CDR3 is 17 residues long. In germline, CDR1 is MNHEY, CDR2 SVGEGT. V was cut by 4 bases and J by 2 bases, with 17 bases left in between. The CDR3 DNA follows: TGTGCCAGCAGTTCCCACCAGAGACGGACCACTAATGAAAAACTGTTTTTT. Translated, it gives CASSSHQRRTTNEKLFF.

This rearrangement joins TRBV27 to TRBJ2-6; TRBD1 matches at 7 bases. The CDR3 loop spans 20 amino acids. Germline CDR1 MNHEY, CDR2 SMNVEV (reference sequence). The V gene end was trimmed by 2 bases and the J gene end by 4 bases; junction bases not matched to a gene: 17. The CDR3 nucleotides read TGTGCCAGCAGTTTACGGGCCGGGCAGGGGGTCCTCTGGGGGGCCAACGTCCTGACTTTC. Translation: CASSLRAGQGVLWGANVLTF.

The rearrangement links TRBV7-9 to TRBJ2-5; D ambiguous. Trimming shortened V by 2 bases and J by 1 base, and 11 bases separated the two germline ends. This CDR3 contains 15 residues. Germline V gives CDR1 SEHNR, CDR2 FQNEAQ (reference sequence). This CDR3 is CASSLIFQPQETQYF. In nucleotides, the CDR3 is TGTGCCAGCAGCTTAATTTTTCAGCCCCAAGAGACCCAGTACTTC. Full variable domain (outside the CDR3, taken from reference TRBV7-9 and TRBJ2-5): DTGVSQNPRHKITKRGQNVTFRCDPISEHNRLYWYRQTLGQGPEFLTYFQNEAQLEKSRLLSDRFSAERPKGSFSTLEIQRTEQGDSAMYLCASSLIFQPQETQYFGPGTRLLVL.

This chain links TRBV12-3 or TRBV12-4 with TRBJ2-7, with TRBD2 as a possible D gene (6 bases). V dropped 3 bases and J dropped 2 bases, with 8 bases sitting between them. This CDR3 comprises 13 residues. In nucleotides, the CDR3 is TGTGCCAGCAGTTTCGGCGGGACCTACGAGCAGTACTTC. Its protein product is CASSFGGTYEQYF.

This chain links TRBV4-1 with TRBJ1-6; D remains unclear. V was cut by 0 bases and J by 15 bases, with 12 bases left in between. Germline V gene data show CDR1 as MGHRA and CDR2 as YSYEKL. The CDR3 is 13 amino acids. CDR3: CASSQDPRRYLHF. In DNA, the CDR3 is TGCGCCAGCAGCCAAGATCCCCGACGGTACCTCCACTTT.

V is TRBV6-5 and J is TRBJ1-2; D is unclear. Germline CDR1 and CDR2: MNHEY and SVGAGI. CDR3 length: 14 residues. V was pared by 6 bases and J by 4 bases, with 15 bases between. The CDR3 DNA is TGTGCCAGCAGGGCCAGCCTCCAGTTCTATGGCTACACCTTC. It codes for CASRASLQFYGYTF.

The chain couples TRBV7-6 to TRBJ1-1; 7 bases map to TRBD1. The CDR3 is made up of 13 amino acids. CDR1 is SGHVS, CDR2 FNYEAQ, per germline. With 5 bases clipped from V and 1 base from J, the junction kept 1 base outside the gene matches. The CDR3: CASSRQGNTEAFF. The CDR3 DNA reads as TGTGCCAGCAGCCGACAGGGGAACACTGAAGCTTTCTTT.